The 5 T cell receptor beta chains in this list originate from one sample, sequenced in a study of blood T cell repertoires in COVID-19. Generated by immunoSEQ multiplex PCR, the TCRdb table keeps only in-frame clones and is missing some. The sample gives some 300,000 clones, roughly 88% of which show up once; around 1% is in the top ten. The sequencing sample was made of PBMCs or T cells enriched from blood (not recorded which). Source of these receptors: a woman aged 25 to 39 who had recovered from COVID-19.

The chain couples TRBV6-5 to TRBJ2-7; 9 bases agree with TRBD1. Germline CDR1 is MNHEY and CDR2 is SVGAGI. The CDR3 is 15 amino acids. The ends lost 5 bases at V and 2 bases at J; junction bases unmatched: 7. CDR3 amino acids: CASSNYRDRAYEQYF. The DNA of the CDR3 is TGTGCCAGCAGTAACTACCGGGACAGGGCCTACGAGCAGTACTTC.

For the CDR3, the DNA is TGTGCCAGCAGCCGCGGGGTCGGGACCCAGTACTTC. This encodes CASSRGVGTQYF. The genes are TRBV6-5 and TRBJ2-5; D might be TRBD2 (6 bases). The germline CDR1 and CDR2 sequences are MNHEY and SVGAGI. V was pared by 6 bases and J by 7 bases, with 12 bases between. The CDR3 has 12 amino acids.

The chain employs TRBV29-1 and TRBJ1-1; 9 bases map to TRBD1. Germline V gene data show CDR1 as SQVTM and CDR2 as ANQGSEA. Losses at the gene ends were 8 bases for V and 2 bases for J; bases not matched to a gene: 9. The CDR3 runs 14 residues. The CDR3 DNA reads TGCAGCACAACAGGGGGCCGGGGCAACACTGAAGCTTTCTTT. This translates into CSTTGGRGNTEAFF.

This clone was detected once. The CDR3 protein is CASSYQAIDGYTF. CDR3 DNA: TGTGCCAGCAGTTATCAGGCAATCGATGGCTACACCTTC. The V and J genes are TRBV6-5 and TRBJ1-2, with unresolved D. V shed 3 bases and J shed 6 bases, with 11 bases lying between them. Germline CDR1 MNHEY, CDR2 SVGAGI. CDR3 length equals 13 residues.

V gene TRBV7-2 combines with J gene TRBJ2-3, with TRBD1 matching 8 bases. The J segment lost 0 bases and the V segment lost 0 bases, leaving 5 bases of the junction unmatched. The CDR3 is 17 amino acids. The germline CDR1 and CDR2 sequences are SGHTA and FQGNSA. The CDR3 bases are TGTGCCAGCAGCTTAGCTGACAGGGGTACTAGCACAGATACGCAGTATTTT. Amino acid sequence: CASSLADRGTSTDTQYF.